These T cell receptor beta chains were read from a single sample in a study of blood T cell repertoires in COVID-19. The repertoire was sequenced with immunoSEQ multiplex PCR; TCRdb's copy has only in-frame clones and lacks some. The sample carries approximately 250,000 clones, 75% to 90% recorded once. Sequencing was performed on PBMCs or T cells enriched from blood (not recorded which). These receptors were obtained from a woman in her thirties who had recovered from COVID-19. Both conserved end residues are part of each CDR3. Fields, in order: V gene, D gene, clone size, J gene, CDR3 protein, CDR3 DNA. A D gene is named only where the DNA matches it firmly. Expanded clones are given a class, and other clones once, few, many or no size at all.

TRBV27	TRBD2	-	TRBJ2-5	CASRPLEWREGTQYF	TGTGCCAGCAGGCCCTTGGAGTGGCGGGAGGGGACCCAGTACTTC
TRBV7-3	-	once	TRBJ2-3	CASSLMRNTDTQYF	TGTGCCAGCAGCTTAATGCGAAATACAGATACGCAGTATTTT
TRBV10-3	-	-	TRBJ2-1	CAISVRESEQFF	TGTGCCATCAGTGTACGCGAATCTGAGCAGTTCTTC
TRBV19	-	-	TRBJ1-2	CASSITAVPNYGYTF	TGTGCCAGTAGTATAACAGCCGTTCCTAACTATGGCTACACCTTC
TRBV5-4	TRBD1	-	TRBJ2-7	CASSAGTESYEQYF	TGTGCCAGCAGCGCCGGGACAGAGTCCTACGAGCAGTACTTC
TRBV7-2	-	-	TRBJ1-6	CASSLGTLGTQGSLHF	TGTGCCAGCAGCTTAGGGACCTTGGGCACCCAAGGGAGCCTCCACTTT
TRBV10-3	-	-	TRBJ1-1	CAISERGMNTEAFF	TGTGCCATCAGTGAGCGGGGGATGAACACTGAAGCTTTCTTT
TRBV28	TRBD1	-	TRBJ2-7	CASSLQGRSYEQYF	TGTGCCAGCAGCCTACAGGGGCGCTCCTACGAGCAGTACTTC
TRBV7-9	-	-	TRBJ1-1	CASSLDSSLRGTEAFF	TGTGCCAGCAGCTTAGATAGTTCGCTCAGGGGCACTGAAGCTTTCTTT
TRBV7-9	-	-	TRBJ2-7	CASSWGPPGRRHEQYF	TGTGCCAGCAGCTGGGGGCCTCCGGGGCGCAGGCACGAGCAGTACTTC
TRBV3-1/TRBV3-2	-	-	TRBJ2-2	CASSRGSWTTLAGELFF	TGTGCCAGCAGCCGCGGCTCCTGGACTACCCTGGCCGGGGAGCTGTTTTTT
TRBV3-1/TRBV3-2	-	once	TRBJ1-2	CASSQTVTNYGYTF	TGTGCCAGCAGCCAGACAGTGACTAACTATGGCTACACCTTC
TRBV27	TRBD2	-	TRBJ2-1	CASSRGTGGGRNYNEQFF	TGTGCCAGCAGCCGAGGGACGGGCGGGGGACGGAACTACAATGAGCAGTTCTTC
TRBV5-1	-	-	TRBJ2-7	CASSPGYEQYF	TGCGCCAGCAGCCCCGGCTACGAGCAGTACTTC
TRBV27	-	-	TRBJ2-4	CASSLRQLNIQYF	TGTGCCAGCAGTCTCCGACAGTTAAACATTCAGTACTTC
TRBV9	TRBD1	-	TRBJ2-7	CASSVGQGATYEQYF	TGTGCCAGCAGCGTAGGGCAGGGGGCGACCTACGAGCAGTACTTC
TRBV7-2	TRBD2	-	TRBJ2-1	CASSYGLAYPLEQFF	TGTGCCAGCAGCTATGGACTAGCTTACCCTCTTGAGCAGTTCTTC
TRBV7-9	TRBD2	-	TRBJ2-1	CASSLEASGTGLF	TGTGCCAGCAGCTTAGAGGCTAGCGGGACCGGTCTCTTC
TRBV19	TRBD2	-	TRBJ2-7	CASSLSGRGSYEQYF	TGTGCCAGTAGCTTAAGCGGGAGAGGCTCCTACGAGCAGTACTTC
TRBV29-1	TRBD2	-	TRBJ2-2	CSVEGREDQAGELFF	TGCAGCGTTGAAGGGCGGGAGGACCAGGCCGGGGAGCTGTTTTTT
TRBV28	TRBD1	-	TRBJ1-2	CAGQGGLATYGYTF	TGTGCCGGCCAAGGGGGCCTGGCGACCTATGGCTACACCTTC
TRBV18	TRBD1	-	TRBJ1-2	CASSPPAGGSYGYTF	TGTGCCAGCTCACCACCGGCAGGGGGGAGTTATGGCTACACCTTC
TRBV11-2	TRBD1	-	TRBJ2-7	CASSDRDRSGHEQYF	TGTGCCAGCAGCGATCGGGACAGGTCCGGGCACGAGCAGTACTTC
TRBV19	TRBD1	-	TRBJ1-1	CASSAQGAGAEAFF	TGTGCCAGTAGTGCCCAGGGGGCGGGGGCTGAAGCTTTCTTT
TRBV9	-	-	TRBJ2-2	CASSVEWQVASGELFF	TGTGCCAGCAGCGTAGAATGGCAGGTTGCATCCGGGGAGCTGTTTTTT
TRBV3-1/TRBV3-2	TRBD2	-	TRBJ2-3	CASSQSASGSLQYF	TGTGCCAGCAGTCAATCGGCTAGCGGGAGTTTGCAGTATTTT
TRBV5-1	-	-	TRBJ2-3	CASSLGQHTDTQYF	TGCGCCAGCAGCTTGGGACAGCACACAGATACGCAGTATTTT
TRBV28	-	-	TRBJ1-1	CASSLVRSSKRTEAFF	TGTGCCAGCAGTTTGGTCAGAAGTAGTAAGCGGACTGAAGCTTTCTTT
TRBV6-5	TRBD2	-	TRBJ2-5	CASRTSGRETQYF	TGTGCCAGCAGAACTAGCGGGCGGGAGACCCAGTACTTC
TRBV28	-	-	TRBJ1-1	CASREGNTEAFF	TGTGCCAGCAGGGAGGGGAACACTGAAGCTTTCTTT
TRBV30	TRBD1	-	TRBJ1-2	CAWSARTGAYGYTF	TGTGCCTGGAGTGCCCGGACAGGGGCCTATGGCTACACCTTC
TRBV19	-	-	TRBJ2-3	CASSIGRDTDTQYF	TGTGCCAGTAGTATAGGCAGGGACACAGATACGCAGTATTTT
TRBV6-4	-	-	TRBJ2-2	CASSDSMTPTGELFF	TGTGCCAGCAGTGACTCGATGACTCCCACCGGGGAGCTGTTTTTT
TRBV6-2/TRBV6-3	-	-	TRBJ2-7	CASSYWRVIRRIPHEQYF	TGTGCCAGCAGTTATTGGAGGGTGATCAGGCGTATCCCCCACGAGCAGTACTTC
TRBV27	-	-	TRBJ1-2	CASSFSGGQEGYTF	TGTGCCAGCAGTTTCTCTGGGGGCCAGGAGGGCTACACCTTC
TRBV7-3	-	few	TRBJ2-7	CASSVGQRPGDEQYF	TGTGCCAGCAGCGTCGGACAGCGCCCTGGGGACGAGCAGTACTTC
TRBV5-1	-	-	TRBJ1-1	CASSRIQGKTEAFF	TGCGCCAGCAGCCGAATACAGGGAAAAACTGAAGCTTTCTTT
TRBV6-5	TRBD1	few	TRBJ1-2	CASRTGDYGYTF	TGTGCCAGCAGGACAGGGGACTATGGCTACACCTTC
TRBV9	-	-	TRBJ1-2	CASSVGSGSYGYTF	TGTGCCAGCAGCGTAGGGTCGGGATCCTATGGCTACACCTTC
TRBV5-1	TRBD1	-	TRBJ1-5	CASSLGGTGGRQPQHF	TGCGCCAGCAGCTTAGGGGGTACAGGGGGCAGGCAGCCCCAGCATTTT
TRBV15	-	-	TRBJ2-2	CATSRVSSVAGELFF	TGTGCCACCAGCAGAGTGTCTAGCGTCGCCGGGGAGCTGTTTTTT
TRBV27	TRBD2	-	TRBJ2-3	CASSSLAGSTDTQYF	TGTGCCAGCAGTTCGTTAGCGGGGAGCACAGATACGCAGTATTTT
TRBV13	TRBD2	-	TRBJ2-1	CASSGTSGELDNEQFF	TGTGCCAGCAGCGGGACTAGCGGGGAGTTGGACAATGAGCAGTTCTTC
TRBV5-1	-	few	TRBJ2-7	CASSLVRGWYEQYF	TGCGCCAGCAGCTTGGTTCGGGGATGGTACGAGCAGTACTTC
TRBV29-1	-	-	TRBJ1-2	CSVEGSPNYGYTF	TGCAGCGTTGAGGGCAGTCCCAACTATGGCTACACCTTC
TRBV11-2	-	-	TRBJ2-1	CASSLYRDPEQFF	TGTGCCAGCAGCCTCTACAGGGATCCTGAGCAGTTCTTC
TRBV30	-	once	TRBJ2-5	CAWSPLGETQYF	TGTGCCTGGAGCCCACTAGGGGAGACCCAGTACTTC
TRBV4-1	-	-	TRBJ1-2	CASSQDGGLVYGYTF	TGCGCCAGCAGCCAAGACGGGGGGTTGGTCTATGGCTACACCTTC
TRBV6-5	TRBD1	once	TRBJ1-1	CASTRTGGANTEAFF	TGTGCCAGCACCCGCACAGGGGGCGCGAACACTGAAGCTTTCTTT